This section outlines one T cell receptor (beta chain) sequence together with its context. This clonotype was counted only a few times. Its antigen is unknown. Base qualities are not at hand, and no much larger clone is one base apart. These data originate in a study of regulatory T cells in long-lasting Graves disease listed by TCRdb under 2021. About the study as a whole: Antithyroid drugs had been taken for less than 3 months by newly diagnosed Graves' disease patients. This study used TCR sequencing and RNA sequencing of peripheral blood to compare persistent Graves' disease patients against newly diagnosed Graves' disease patients. The study took place in China and was registered as a clinical trial. A total of about 33 samples underwent TCR sequencing, from 13 patients with persistent Graves' disease and 20 or so patients with newly diagnosed Graves' disease.

Library construction relied on multiplex PCR. These reads were obtained on an Illumina HiSeq 4000. TCR beta libraries were built with iRepertoire HTBI primers and Arm-PCR amplification of CDR3 regions. Before sequencing, the PCR products went through gel purification. The published analysis was carried out like this. Gene usage analysis of CDR3 amino acid clonotypes relied on the 60 to 65 TRBV and 15 or so TRBJ segments identified across samples. COPE and FqMerger were used to merge filtered high-quality paired reads into contigs. BLAST was used to align contigs to IMGT TRBV, TRBD and TRBJ reference genes, and CDR3 was defined according to IMGT. Highly expanded clones were defined as clonotypes with a frequency above 0.1%. Repertoire diversity was measured by Shannon entropy, and V-J evenness by the Gini coefficient. A clonotype was considered public if more than one individual shared it. TCRdb reworked the public reads: Q25 trimming with fastp, MiXCR clone assembly, productive beta chains retained. Rows matching on CDR3 protein sequence are summarized as one entry with the most common DNA and genes. TCRdb, not the authors, supplied the V and J calls. For this sample there are fewer than 550,000 distinct CDR3 sequences; about 16% appear just once. The ten largest clones capture just under 25% of the sample.

The time point label here, explained by the study, means: newly diagnosed GD, antithyroid drugs for less than 3 months. RNA was extracted from PBMCs in TRIzol for both TCR sequencing and RNA sequencing. The diagnosis of Graves' disease was made according to American Thyroid Association guidelines. Patients for the study were recruited at an endocrinology department in Xi'an, China. Each patient gave approximately 8.8 milliliters of peripheral blood, collected in an EDTA anticoagulant tube. Ficoll Paque Plus density gradient separation was used to isolate PBMCs, and no additional T cell sorting was done. An Agilent 2100 Bioanalyzer and agarose gel were used to assess RNA quality, and a NanoDrop 2000 was used to measure RNA concentration. Study-wide findings and limitations: Because the primary lesion, thyroid tissue, could not be accessed, the study looked at peripheral blood alone. Persistent disease showed preferential use of TRBV28, TRBJ1-2 and TRBJ2-5, whereas newly diagnosed disease favored TRBV20-1 and TRBJ2-1. The small sample size was acknowledged by the authors as a limitation that may reduce accuracy. A larger number of public clonotypes was shared among persistent patients (around 3,000) than among newly diagnosed patients (around 870). Only the TCR beta chain was sequenced and analyzed. Compared with newly diagnosed patients, persistent Graves' disease patients had lower TCR Shannon entropy and fewer highly expanded clones, which suggests clonal expansion.

The CDR3 numbers 14 residues from cysteine through phenylalanine. Only the CDR3 DNA is retained, 42 bases long and in frame from the first base. The germline ends are 11 bases apart after V is trimmed by 4 bases and J by 1 base. CDR1 SGHTA and CDR2 FQGNSA are derived from the germline V gene. Separately, the same data were catalogued under a study of T cells in Graves' hyperthyroidism and ophthalmopathy. As the second paper documents: A patient counted as having stable Graves' hyperthyroidism if no progression to ophthalmopathy occurred over 18 months of follow-up. Hyperthyroidism patients were newly diagnosed, had a disease duration of under 2 months, and were aged 18 to 65 years. The study excluded patients with uncontrolled infections, other autoimmune diseases, pregnancy or lactation. Diagnoses were based on clinical symptoms, serum thyroxine and TRAb, thyroid ultrasound and orbital computed tomography. For the first round of RT-PCR on the TCR CDR3, the HTBI primer set was used together with the Qiagen OneStep RT-PCR kit. Blood samples also contained most of the expanded thyroid clonotypes (frequency above 0.001), which suggests that blood repertoires may reflect thyroid immune responses. A model built on a 13 V-J signature distinguished ophthalmopathy from stable hyperthyroidism, reaching 85% to 90% sensitivity and around 81% specificity in cross-validation and 80%/75% in testing. In validation, the model predicted progression to ophthalmopathy with roughly 70% sensitivity and roughly 72% specificity, a median of approximately 6.5 months before onset. To identify TCR V-J signatures that set the groups apart, the researchers used a discovery cohort of about a hundred patients, made up of some 41 with Graves' ophthalmopathy and about 55 with stable Graves' hyperthyroidism. Prospective prediction of ophthalmopathy was tested in an independent validation cohort consisting of some 20 hyperthyroidism patients and more than 15 patients who later progressed to ophthalmopathy. The roughly 100 discovery patients were randomly split 7:3 into training and test sets. In about six Graves' hyperthyroidism patients, the study also compared T-cell repertoires from thyroid tissue with T-cell repertoires from blood. After blood sampling, hyperthyroidism patients were treated with methimazole at a starting dose of 30 mg daily, and ophthalmopathy patients were treated with high-dose intravenous methylprednisolone. Libraries were constructed in a second round of multiplex PCR, after which size selection and purification were performed. Sequencing of the libraries was done on an Illumina HiSeq2000 using paired-end 100 bp reads. SOAPnuke was used to process the raw data, removing reads that contained adapters or uncalled bases, had a mean Phred below 15, or lacked an exact match to the constant primer or identifier. High-quality paired reads were merged with COPE v1.2.5, and unique nucleotide sequences were defined as clonotypes. MiTCR v1.1 was used to align clonotypes to the IMGT TRBV, TRBD and TRBJ reference segments. Only V-J combinations with frequency above 0.0001, covering about 99% of repertoires, were analysed. The TCS score was defined as F50 (clonal expansion) divided by E x V (chaos), with BLOSUM62-based TCRdist calculated between CDR3 peptides within each V-J. Welch's t-statistics and random forest reduced fewer than 550 V-J features to 13, which were used in a naive Bayes classifier (R e1071). Sample size was not statistically predetermined, and blinding of investigators to group allocation was not performed. According to the paper, TCR Vbeta CDR3 sequencing was carried out on over 130 peripheral blood samples, which came from some 41 ophthalmopathy, fewer than 80 hyperthyroidism and some 17 progressor patients.

This TCR derives from a woman aged 35 to 60 with Graves disease. Donor details come from another sample of the same person, matched by shared clones. This sample comprised peripheral blood mononuclear cells (PBMCs), obtained at new diagnosis, from a patient treated with antithyroid drugs. This sequence uses TRBV7-2 and TRBJ2-7; too little of a D gene remains to name it. The DNA reads TGTGCCAGCAGCTACTATCAGGTTTCCTACGAGCAGTACTTC. This is translated as CASSYYQVSYEQYF.